The 13 T cell receptor beta chains below all came from one sample that was sequenced in a study of Graves' ophthalmopathy and Graves' hyperthyroidism. RNA transcripts provided the template for amplifying TCR beta CDR3 regions. Following a first-round RT-PCR that used HTBI primers, a second-round multiplex PCR was carried out. One entry per CDR3 protein, called by TCRdb with MiXCR from the multiplex PCR reads. The sample consists of 400,000 or so distinct CDR3 sequences, over 15% of them appearing once. Sequenced input: peripheral blood. The source is a woman between 18 and 29 years old with stable Graves' hyperthyroidism.

The chain employs TRBV20-1 and TRBJ2-7, with D perhaps matching TRBD1 (6 bases). CDR3 length: 15 residues. Germline CDR1 DFQATT, CDR2 SNEGSKA (reference sequence). Trimming removed 5 bases from V and 0 bases from J, with 17 bases in between. The CDR3 DNA reads as TGCAGTGCTGGACAGAGAGAGACGAGCTCCTACGAGCAGTACTTC. It encodes CSAGQRETSSYEQYF.

This clonotype was seen many times. The chain carries TRBV12-3 or TRBV12-4 and TRBJ2-7; 9 bases line up with TRBD1. This CDR3 is 16 amino acids long. V lost 5 bases, J lost 2 bases, and 10 bases stayed unmatched. CDR3 amino acids: CASSPGQGTIAYEQYF. CDR3 coding DNA: TGTGCCAGCAGTCCCGGACAGGGGACTATCGCCTACGAGCAGTACTTC.

J is TRBJ1-1 and V is TRBV12-3 or TRBV12-4; D might be TRBD1 (5 bases). Trimming took 6 bases from V and 8 from J, leaving 16 bases between them. This CDR3 is built from 13 residues. The CDR3 DNA follows: TGTGCCAGCAGCGTCAGGGCTTTACTCGAAGCTTTCTTT. This sequence encodes CASSVRALLEAFF.

This clonotype was picked up a small number of times. V gene TRBV28 combines with J gene TRBJ2-7, with TRBD2 matching over 8 bases. Germline CDR1 reads MDHEN; CDR2 reads SYDVKM. The junction had 9 bases not matched to a gene; V was cut back by 8 bases and J by 0 bases. The length of the CDR3 is 15 residues. The CDR3 coding sequence is TGTGCCAGCGGAGGGGAACTAGCGGCCTCCTACGAGCAGTACTTC. It yields the protein CASGGELAASYEQYF.

This clonotype was seen many times. A much larger clone is a single base away; this may be a read error. The CDR3 coding sequence is TGTGCCAGCAGTGGAAGTGCAGGGGAAGCTTTCTTT. It encodes CASSGSAGEAFF. This chain joins TRBV12-3 or TRBV12-4 and TRBJ1-1, with a weak D call TRBD1 (5 bases). The CDR3 covers 12 residues. The V and J ends lost 5 bases and 8 bases respectively, with 12 bases between them.

This clonotype was recorded at least ten times. The chain links TRBV3-1 to TRBJ1-6; 9 bases match TRBD1. With 3 bases clipped from V and 8 bases from J, the junction kept 11 bases outside the gene matches. CDR3 length: 17 residues. Germline V gene lookup returns CDR1 LGHDT and CDR2 YNNKEL (reference sequence). CDR3 sequence (DNA): TGTGCCAGCAGCCATCCTCCAGGGGGGACAGGGTATTCACCCCTCCACTTT. The encoded protein is CASSHPPGGTGYSPLHF.

This clonotype appeared many times. CDR3 DNA sequence: TGTGCCACCAGTGACCCAAGACAGGTGGTCGACCCCAATCAGCCCCAGCATTTT. It codes for CATSDPRQVVDPNQPQHF. The rearrangement joins TRBV24-1 to TRBJ1-5, with D maybe TRBD1 (6 bases). Germline-derived CDR1 and CDR2 are KGHDR and SFDVKD. The CDR3 totals 18 residues. The V end was cut by 4 bases, the J end by 3 bases, with 21 bases between.

This clonotype was counted ten times or more. The genes are TRBV12-3 or TRBV12-4 and TRBJ2-7, with 10 bases matching TRBD2. V gave up 6 bases and J gave up 2 bases; unmatched junction bases: 7. CDR3 length equals 15 residues. DNA of the CDR3: TGTGCCAGCAGCCCGCAAGCGGGGGGGCCCTACGAGCAGTACTTC. It translates to CASSPQAGGPYEQYF.

This clonotype was observed at least ten times. The chain has TRBV15 and TRBJ1-1; no clear D. CDR1 LNHNV and CDR2 YYDKDF come from the germline V gene (reference sequence). The CDR3 spans 13 residues. V lost 5 bases to trimming and J lost 4 bases, with 11 bases between them. CDR3 in DNA: TGTGCCACCAGCGCCGAGACGAGCACTGAAGCTTTCTTT. It codes for CATSAETSTEAFF.

This clonotype was detected ten times or more. CDR3 coding DNA: TGTGCCAGCAGCTTATCCGGGGGAAATGGAAACACCATATATTTT. This encodes CASSLSGGNGNTIYF. The chain employs TRBV7-2 and TRBJ1-3; TRBD1 is a possible D gene (5 bases). Trimming pared 2 bases from V and 3 bases from J, leaving 11 bases between. The CDR3 is 15 amino acids. Germline CDR1 reads SGHTA; CDR2 reads FQGNSA.

This clonotype was counted ten times or more. The CDR3 DNA reads TGTGCCAGCAGTTTAGGAAAAGGAACTACGGGCTACACCTTC. Amino acids: CASSLGKGTTGYTF. The chain has TRBV12-3 or TRBV12-4 and TRBJ1-2; D not resolved. Trimming took 1 base from V and 8 from J, leaving 14 bases between them. This CDR3 is built from 14 residues.

The chain employs TRBV15 and TRBJ1-5; 10 nucleotides agree with TRBD1. The CDR3 sequence is 15 residues long. The germline gives CDR1 LNHNV, CDR2 YYDKDF (reference sequence). V shed 3 bases and J 6 bases; nucleotides not matched to a gene: 5. The CDR3 here is CATSSQGQGGQPQHF. The CDR3 DNA reads as TGTGCCACCAGCAGTCAAGGACAGGGGGGTCAGCCCCAGCATTTT.

A few counts support this clonotype. The chain uses TRBV4-1 and TRBJ2-7; D possibly matches TRBD1 or TRBD2 (5 bases each). Germline values: CDR1 MGHRA, CDR2 YSYEKL. With 4 bases removed from V and 1 base from J, the gap between germline ends came to 14 bases. This CDR3 spans 15 amino acids. CDR3 amino acids: CASSPTWGKSYEQYF. The CDR3 nucleotides are TGCGCCAGCAGCCCAACTTGGGGGAAATCCTACGAGCAGTACTTC.